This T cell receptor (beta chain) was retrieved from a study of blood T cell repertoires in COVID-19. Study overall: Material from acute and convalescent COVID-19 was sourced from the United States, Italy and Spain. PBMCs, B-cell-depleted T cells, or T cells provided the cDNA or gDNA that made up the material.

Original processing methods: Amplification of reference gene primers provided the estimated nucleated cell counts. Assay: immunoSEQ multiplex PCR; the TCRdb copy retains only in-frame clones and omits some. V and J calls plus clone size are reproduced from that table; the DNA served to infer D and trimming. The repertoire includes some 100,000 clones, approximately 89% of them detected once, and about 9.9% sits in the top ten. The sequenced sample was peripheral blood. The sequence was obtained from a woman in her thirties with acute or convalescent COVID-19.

In DNA form, the CDR3 reads TGTGCCACCAGTTCTACCGGGACAGGGAGCACAGATACGCAGTATTTT. It encodes CATSSTGTGSTDTQYF. The V gene is TRBV24-1, the J gene TRBJ2-3, with 9 positions matching TRBD1. This CDR3 spans 16 amino acids. The V gene end was trimmed by 6 bases and the J gene end by 0 bases; junction bases not matched to a gene: 6. CDR1 is KGHDR, CDR2 SFDVKD, per germline.